The 10 T cell receptor beta chains given below trace back to one sample, sequenced in a study of TIL therapy for anti-PD-1-resistant metastatic lung cancer. Sequencing used immunoSEQ v3. Only in-frame clones appear in the TCRdb table, and some are missing; sequencing was by immunoSEQ multiplex PCR. In the table there are tens of thousands of clones, 79% of which are singletons. Time point noted: pre-treatment sample, taken before nivolumab and TIL therapy. The specimen comprised blood, sampled at baseline. The receptors were gathered from a man between 65 and 85 years old with non-small cell lung cancer.

This clone was found once. The chain employs TRBV28 and TRBJ2-7, with D maybe TRBD2 (6 bases). CDR1 and CDR2 from the germline V gene are MDHEN and SYDVKM. The CDR3 has 14 amino acids. V lost 3 bases and J lost 5, with 14 bases in between. The CDR3 DNA sequence: TGTGCCAGCAGTTTGGCTGGAGGGGTGGACGAGCAGTACTTC. The encoded protein is CASSLAGGVDEQYF.

V is TRBV6-6 and J is TRBJ1-2; no reliable D call. Germline CDR1 and CDR2: MNHNY and SVGAGI (reference sequence). The CDR3 is 14 residues long. V lost 2 bases and J lost 4, with 11 bases in between. CDR3 bases: TGTGCCAGCAGTTACGATCTAGGTGCCTATGGCTACACCTTC. It is translated as CASSYDLGAYGYTF.

The chain joins TRBV28 to TRBJ2-1; TRBD2 might be the D (5 bases). Germline V gene data show CDR1 as MDHEN and CDR2 as SYDVKM. V lost 7 bases and J 7 bases, leaving 17 bases between the germline ends. This CDR3 region has 14 residues. Here the CDR3 DNA reads TGTGCCAGCAACTCAATGGGCAGCGGAAATGAGCAGTTCTTC. Translation: CASNSMGSGNEQFF.

The rearrangement links TRBV21-1 to TRBJ1-4; the table's D gene call, TRBD1, was not cross checked with the DNA. TRBV21-1 is a listed pseudogene. The CDR3 sequence is 18 residues long. CDR3 coding DNA: TGTGCCAGCAGCGAGATACGACAGGGGGCCTACTCCAATGAAAAACTGTTTTTT. Amino acids: CASSEIRQGAYSNEKLFF.

The V call is TRBV11-2, the J call TRBJ2-7; D is unresolved. Germline V CDR1 and CDR2: SGHAT, FQNNGV. The CDR3 has 13 residues. V was shortened by 2 bases and J by 7 bases, with 12 bases between the two germline ends. The CDR3, as DNA: TGTGCCAGCAGCTTACCGGTTGGGTGGGAGCAGTACTTC. This gives the protein CASSLPVGWEQYF.

This clone was found a few times. The chain is built from TRBV19 and TRBJ1-1; TRBD1 aligns across 11 bases. The trim removed 6 bases at V and 7 bases at J, leaving 7 bases unmatched. CDR3 length: 14 amino acids. Germline CDR1 is LNHDA and CDR2 is SQIVND (reference sequence). The CDR3 bases are TGTGCCAGTAGCCCGGACAGGGGGCATAATGAAGCTTTCTTT. Encoded protein: CASSPDRGHNEAFF. Together with reference TRBV19 and TRBJ1-1, the CDR3 gives the full variable domain: DGGITQSPKYLFRKEGQNVTLSCEQNLNHDAMYWYRQDPGQGLRLIYYSQIVNDFQKGDIAEGYSVSREKKESFPLTVTSAQKNPTAFYLCASSPDRGHNEAFFGQGTRLTVV.

The chain joins TRBV27 to TRBJ2-7, with TRBD2 identical over 11 bases. CDR3 length: 14 residues. Per germline, CDR1 MNHEY and CDR2 SMNVEV (reference sequence). V dropped 5 bases and J dropped 0; count of bases not matched to a gene: 0. In DNA form, the CDR3 reads TGTGCCAGCAGTACTAGCGGGGGCTCCTACGAGCAGTACTTC. This encodes CASSTSGGSYEQYF.

The CDR3, as DNA: TGTGCCAGCAGTAAACAGGGAAACGTGGCTTTCTTT. Its protein is CASSKQGNVAFF. The J gene is TRBJ1-1, the V gene TRBV2; D is perhaps TRBD1 (6 bases). This CDR3 region has 12 residues. CDR1 SNHLY and CDR2 FYNNEI come from the germline V gene. Trimming removed 5 bases at V and 11 bases at J, with 15 bases between.

V and J are TRBV7-2 and TRBJ2-2; 9 positions agree with TRBD1. The germline gives CDR1 SGHTA, CDR2 FQGNSA. The junction had 16 bases not matched to a gene; V was cut back by 3 bases and J by 5 bases. This CDR3 comprises 19 residues. The CDR3 sequence is CASSFRIYRDDRGTGELFF. In DNA, the CDR3 is TGTGCCAGCAGCTTCCGGATATACCGGGACGACAGGGGGACCGGGGAGCTGTTTTTT.

This clone was detected a few times. The rearrangement uses TRBV29-1 and TRBJ1-2, with 9 bases identical to TRBD1. The germline V gene has CDR1 SQVTM and CDR2 ANQGSEA. This CDR3 is built from 13 residues. Unmatched junction bases numbered 6, after V lost 2 bases and J lost 8 bases. CDR3 amino acids: CSVELRDREGYTF. CDR3 coding DNA: TGCAGCGTTGAATTAAGGGACAGGGAAGGCTACACCTTC.